Following are 23 T cell receptor beta chains from one sample sequenced in a study of cytomegalovirus exposure and HLA in healthy donors. Researchers ran the PCR with 60 Vbeta and 13 Jbeta primers. TCRdb's copy holds only in-frame clones and misses some; the assay was immunoSEQ multiplex PCR. There are fewer than 250,000 clones in the sample; approximately 80% occur only once, and approximately 2.8% lies in the top ten. Sequencing used PBMCs. The receptors here all came from a man aged 25-40 years in good health and CMV-seronegative.

The V call is TRBV2, the J call TRBJ2-7; possible D gene TRBD1, 6 bases. The V and J ends lost 11 bases and 3 bases respectively, with 23 bases between them. The CDR3 has 15 amino acids. Germline values: CDR1 SNHLY, CDR2 FYNNEI. CDR3 in DNA: TGTGCCGGCCTCGCCCAGGGGCGTGGCGGCTACGAGCAGTACTTC. The encoded protein is CAGLAQGRGGYEQYF.

V usage is TRBV9 and J usage is TRBJ1-2; 8 bases fit TRBD1. V trimming: 0 bases; J trimming: 3 bases; junction bases outside the gene matches: 10. The CDR3 loop spans 17 amino acids. Germline V lookup: CDR1 SGDLS, CDR2 YYNGEE. Here the CDR3 DNA reads TGTGCCAGCAGCGTAGCTTCTCGACAGGGGTCGCACTATGGCTACACCTTC. It encodes CASSVASRQGSHYGYTF.

The rearrangement links TRBV5-1 to TRBJ2-1; D ambiguous. Germline V CDR1 and CDR2: SGHRS, YFSETQ. V lost 0 bases to trimming and J lost 9 bases, with 10 bases between them. The CDR3 is 13 residues long. CDR3 nucleotide sequence: TGCGCCAGCAGCTTGGGACGTCCGGGTGAGCAGTTCTTC. Its protein product is CASSLGRPGEQFF.

The chain is built from TRBV7-2 and TRBJ2-7, with D possibly TRBD2 on 6 matching bases. V gave up 5 bases and J gave up 0 bases, with 11 bases separating them. Per the germline V gene, CDR1 is SGHTA and CDR2 is FQGNSA. The CDR3 is 14 amino acids. The CDR3 nucleotides read TGTGCCAGCAGCCTGGGACTGGGCTCCTACGAGCAGTACTTC. Amino acid sequence: CASSLGLGSYEQYF.

The chain joins TRBV7-2 to TRBJ2-2, with D unresolved. V was cut by 5 bases and J by 4 bases, with 23 bases left in between. This CDR3 region has 18 residues. Germline V gene sequence: CDR1 SGHTA, CDR2 FQGNSA. CDR3 sequence reads: CASSAPSVAFRSTGELFF. CDR3 nucleotide sequence: TGTGCCAGCAGCGCCCCGTCTGTCGCGTTCCGGAGCACCGGGGAGCTGTTTTTT.

The V call is TRBV19, the J call TRBJ1-2; D is unclear. Trimming took 0 bases from V and 6 from J, leaving 11 bases between them. From germline, CDR1 is LNHDA and CDR2 SQIVND (reference sequence). The CDR3 extends over 14 amino acids. The CDR3 reads CASSIESRHHGYTF. The CDR3 region has the DNA TGTGCCAGTAGTATAGAATCGAGGCACCATGGCTACACCTTC.

The rearrangement uses TRBV5-4 and TRBJ1-1; 12 positions agree with TRBD1. The CDR3 consists of 16 residues. J gave up 3 bases and V 2 bases, and 5 bases lay outside the gene matches. Germline CDR1 is SGHNT and CDR2 is YYREEE (reference sequence). The CDR3 sequence is CASSFWDRGLDTEAFF. Written as DNA, the CDR3 is TGTGCCAGCAGCTTCTGGGACAGGGGGCTCGACACTGAAGCTTTCTTT.

In this sample, this clone turned up once. This chain joins TRBV4-2 and TRBJ2-1; perhaps TRBD2 as D (5 bases). CDR3 length: 15 amino acids. Germline lookup yields CDR1 LGHNA and CDR2 YNFKEQ. The V and J ends lost 2 bases and 0 bases respectively, with 8 bases between them. The chain's CDR3 is CASSQRGYSYNEQFF. The CDR3 DNA reads TGTGCCAGCAGCCAACGAGGGTACTCCTACAATGAGCAGTTCTTC.

This clone was picked up a small number of times. J is TRBJ2-7 and V is TRBV14, with D possibly being TRBD1 (7 bases). Trimming stripped 5 bases from V and 3 bases from J, with 20 bases between. Germline lookup yields CDR1 SGHDN and CDR2 FVKESK. The CDR3 has 16 residues. CDR3 in DNA: TGTGCCAGCAGCGCCCGTAACAGGGGAGGCTTCTACGAGCAGTACTTC. Its translation is CASSARNRGGFYEQYF.

The J gene is TRBJ2-5, the V gene TRBV21-1; the table's D call of TRBD1 was not tested on the DNA. TRBV21-1 is deemed a pseudogene. The CDR3 spans 16 residues. The CDR3 DNA follows: TGTGCCAGCAGCAAAAAAGAGGGGGGACCGGACAGGGGGGTCAACTTC. Protein product: CASSKKEGGPDRGVNF.

J is TRBJ2-7 and V is TRBV28; D might be TRBD1 (6 bases). The CDR3 is 15 residues long. The V end was cut by 1 base, the J end by 0 bases, with 10 bases between. The germline gives CDR1 MDHEN, CDR2 SYDVKM. This CDR3 is CASSLSQGPSYEQYF. DNA for the CDR3: TGTGCCAGCAGTTTATCACAGGGACCCTCCTACGAGCAGTACTTC.

The chain carries TRBV7-9 and TRBJ1-1; TRBD1 is a possible D gene (6 bases). The V and J ends lost 4 bases and 4 bases respectively, with 13 bases between them. This CDR3 has 14 amino acids. Germline-derived CDR1 and CDR2 are SEHNR and FQNEAQ (reference sequence). The CDR3 bases are TGTGCCAGCAGCTCGGACAGTGGGATCACTGAAGCTTTCTTT. It codes for CASSSDSGITEAFF.

V usage is TRBV5-4 and J usage is TRBJ1-3, with TRBD1 matching over 9 bases. The CDR3 length is 17 residues. Germline-derived CDR1 and CDR2 are SGHNT and YYREEE (reference sequence). Unmatched junction bases numbered 8, after V lost 1 base and J lost 3 bases. For the CDR3, the DNA is TGTGCCAGCAGCTTGCGGGACAGGGACTTCGGTGGAAACACCATATATTTT. It codes for CASSLRDRDFGGNTIYF.

There are a few counts of this clone. The chain employs TRBV27 and TRBJ1-1, with no clear D. The CDR3 sequence is 14 residues long. Trimming removed 2 bases from V and 1 base from J, with 8 bases in between. The V gene's germline CDR1 is MNHEY and CDR2 SMNVEV (reference sequence). The CDR3 is CASSLRASNTEAFF. The CDR3 bases are TGTGCCAGCAGTTTACGAGCTTCGAACACTGAAGCTTTCTTT.

CDR3 nucleotides: TGTGCCAGCAGTGGTCACAGGGAGCAAAATACGCAGTATTTT. Amino acid sequence: CASSGHREQNTQYF. The chain recombines TRBV2 with TRBJ2-3, with D possibly being TRBD1 (6 bases). V was cut by 4 bases and J by 7 bases, with 15 bases left in between. Germline V gene data show CDR1 as SNHLY and CDR2 as FYNNEI. This CDR3 region has 14 residues.

This clone was detected only a few times. The chain has TRBV4-3 and TRBJ1-2; a possible D gene is TRBD1 (5 bases). This CDR3 spans 15 amino acids. Between the trimmed V and J ends, which lost 4 bases and 5 bases, there was a span of 17 bases. Per germline, CDR1 LGHNA and CDR2 YSLEER. CDR3 loop: CASSRDPGGEYGYTF. The CDR3 coding sequence is TGCGCCAGCAGCCGTGACCCCGGGGGAGAATATGGCTACACCTTC.

The V gene is TRBV5-8, the J gene TRBJ2-7; possible D gene TRBD1, 5 bases. V gave up 1 base and J gave up 2 bases, with 10 bases separating them. CDR1 is SGHTS, CDR2 YDEGEE, per germline. The CDR3 totals 14 residues. This chain's CDR3 is CASSLSRVPYEQYF. The CDR3 bases are TGTGCCAGCAGCTTGTCCAGGGTCCCCTACGAGCAGTACTTC.

The table lists this clone with a few counts. The chain couples TRBV19 to TRBJ1-1, with D unclear. Germline V CDR1 and CDR2: LNHDA, SQIVND (reference sequence). V shed 11 bases and J shed 0 bases, with 16 bases lying between them. The CDR3 is 14 amino acids. As DNA, the CDR3 is TGTGCCTCCTTTTCCTTAGTCCTGAACACTGAAGCTTTCTTT. This sequence encodes CASFSLVLNTEAFF.

CDR3 coding DNA: TGTGCCAGCAGTGACGAGAAGGACAGAAGCTCCTACGAGCAGTACTTC. Its translation: CASSDEKDRSSYEQYF. This rearrangement joins TRBV6-4 to TRBJ2-7, with TRBD1 as a possible D gene (6 bases). Germline V gives CDR1 MRHNA, CDR2 SNTAGT. Trimming took off 2 bases at V and 0 bases at J, with 14 bases between the two ends. This CDR3 has 16 residues.

V and J are TRBV6-5 and TRBJ2-7, with 9 bases fitting TRBD2. Germline CDR1 and CDR2: MNHEY and SVGAGI. The V gene end was trimmed by 9 bases and the J gene end by 3 bases; junction bases not matched to a gene: 12. This CDR3 is 15 amino acids long. CDR3 sequence reads: CASSLAGGYFYEQYF. CDR3 bases: TGTGCCAGTTCATTGGCGGGGGGGTACTTCTACGAGCAGTACTTC.

The CDR3 here is CASRPGGGSTEAFF. CDR3 in DNA: TGCGCCAGCAGGCCGGGTGGGGGCTCGACTGAAGCTTTCTTT. V usage is TRBV5-1 and J usage is TRBJ1-1, with D maybe TRBD1 (6 bases). The germline V gene encodes CDR1 SGHRS and CDR2 YFSETQ. The CDR3 sequence is 14 residues long. Trimming removed 5 bases at V and 5 bases at J, with 16 bases between.

In this sample, this clone turned up a few times. The J gene is TRBJ2-1, the V gene TRBV7-2, with D possibly TRBD2 on 6 matching bases. CDR3 length: 17 amino acids. Germline assignment: CDR1 SGHTA and CDR2 FQGNSA. Trimming stripped 0 bases from V and 2 bases from J, with 14 bases between. The CDR3 DNA reads as TGTGCCAGCAGCTTAGCCCGAGGGCGGGGAGCCTACAATGAGCAGTTCTTC. Translation: CASSLARGRGAYNEQFF.

This chain links TRBV20-1 with TRBJ2-1; weak D call: TRBD2 (5 bases). Germline CDR1 is DFQATT and CDR2 is SNEGSKA (reference sequence). Trimming cost V 2 bases and J 10 bases, with 9 bases left between them. CDR3 length: 11 amino acids. This chain's CDR3 is CSARNPGEQFF. CDR3 in DNA: TGCAGTGCTAGAAATCCGGGAGAGCAGTTCTTC.